The 9 T cell receptor beta chains presented below share a single source sample, sequenced in a study of cytomegalovirus exposure and HLA in healthy donors. Produced via immunoSEQ multiplex PCR; TCRdb's table is partial and in-frame only. The sample contains about 120,000 clones, approximately 92% of which appear only once. Material: PBMCs. These receptors originate from a woman younger than 35 in good health and CMV-seronegative.

This clone was picked up a small number of times. The V gene is TRBV6-5, the J gene TRBJ1-2; 7 positions match TRBD1. The CDR3 contains 14 residues. Germline V lookup: CDR1 MNHEY, CDR2 SVGAGI. J gave up 1 base and V 6 bases, and 5 bases lay outside the gene matches. The CDR3 loop reads CASSPGQVNYGYTF. The CDR3 DNA sequence: TGTGCCAGCAGCCCCGGACAGGTTAACTATGGCTACACCTTC.

The chain uses TRBV15 and TRBJ1-1; perhaps TRBD1 as D (5 bases). Trimming took off 5 bases at V and 8 bases at J, with 12 bases between the two ends. Germline V gene lookup returns CDR1 LNHNV and CDR2 YYDKDF (reference sequence). This CDR3 region has 12 residues. The CDR3 loop is CATSWGGGEAFF. DNA of the CDR3: TGTGCCACCAGCTGGGGGGGAGGGGAAGCTTTCTTT.

The chain recombines TRBV5-6 with TRBJ2-7; D is possibly TRBD1 (6 bases). Trimming took off 5 bases at V and 3 bases at J, with 12 bases between the two ends. Germline CDR1 and CDR2: SGHDT and YYEEEE. The CDR3 contains 13 residues. This CDR3 reads CASRTDRYYEQYF. The DNA of the CDR3 is TGTGCCAGCAGAACTGACAGGTACTACGAGCAGTACTTC.

V gene TRBV2 combines with J gene TRBJ1-2; TRBD1 is a possible D gene (5 bases). The CDR3 is made up of 14 amino acids. Trimming stripped 5 bases from V and 4 bases from J, with 14 bases between. Germline CDR1 SNHLY, CDR2 FYNNEI. The CDR3 DNA sequence: TGTGCCAGCAGTATAGGCGGGACTAGCTATGGCTACACCTTC. It is translated as CASSIGGTSYGYTF.

The V gene is TRBV11-2, the J gene TRBJ2-7; 10 nucleotides align to TRBD1. The CDR3 has 17 amino acids. J lost 3 bases, V lost 4 bases, and 12 bases had no gene match. The germline V gene has CDR1 SGHAT and CDR2 FQNNGV. The CDR3 DNA sequence: TGTGCCAGCAGCTCCCGGGACAGGGGCGAATCCAACTACGAGCAGTACTTC. Residues: CASSSRDRGESNYEQYF. Variable domain in full (rest from reference TRBV11-2 and TRBJ2-7): EAGVAQSPRYKIIEKRQSVAFWCNPISGHATLYWYQQILGQGPKLLIQFQNNGVVDDSQLPKDRFSAERLKGVDSTLKIQPAKLEDSAVYLCASSSRDRGESNYEQYFGPGTRLTVT.

This rearrangement joins TRBV28 to TRBJ2-7, with D possibly being TRBD1 (6 bases). This CDR3 is 15 amino acids long. From germline, CDR1 is MDHEN and CDR2 SYDVKM. Deletions cut 6 bases from V and 3 bases from J, with 18 bases between. The CDR3 loop reads CASRDPRDILYEQYF. CDR3 bases: TGTGCCAGCAGGGACCCCCGGGACATACTCTACGAGCAGTACTTC. Based on the CDR3 plus reference TRBV28 and TRBJ2-7, the full variable domain is DVKVTQSSRYLVKRTGEKVFLECVQDMDHENMFWYRQDPGLGLRLIYFSYDVKMKEKGDIPEGYSVSREKKERFSLILESASTNQTSMYLCASRDPRDILYEQYFGPGTRLTVT.

The chain is built from TRBV5-1 and TRBJ2-2; 11 bases fit TRBD1. Trimming removed 3 bases from V and 4 bases from J; junction bases left unmatched: 2. This CDR3 is 15 amino acids long. Germline lookup yields CDR1 SGHRS and CDR2 YFSETQ. DNA of the CDR3: TGCGCCAGCAGCTCCGGGACAGGGGGCACCGGGGAGCTGTTTTTT. Encoded protein: CASSSGTGGTGELFF.

The count of this clone is one. The chain uses TRBV6-5 and TRBJ2-2; D is unresolved. There are 13 residues in the CDR3. The germline V and J ends were trimmed by 6 bases and 7 bases, with 12 bases remaining between them. Germline assignment: CDR1 MNHEY and CDR2 SVGAGI. The CDR3 region is CASRNSMGGELFF. The CDR3 DNA reads as TGTGCCAGCAGGAATAGCATGGGCGGGGAGCTGTTTTTT.

The rearrangement joins TRBV6-1 to TRBJ2-1, with 7 bases lining up with TRBD1. The CDR3 is 16 amino acids. From germline, CDR1 is MNHNS and CDR2 SASEGT. Trimming at V came to 1 base and at J to 3 bases, leaving 6 bases not matched to a gene. CDR3 residues: CASSEVGQPYYNEQFF. CDR3 sequence (DNA): TGTGCCAGCAGTGAAGTGGGACAGCCGTACTACAATGAGCAGTTCTTC.